This record covers a single T cell receptor (beta chain). The antigen it recognizes is unknown. The record has no base qualities; no much larger clone is one base away. The V and J ends are trimmed by 1 base and 2 bases, leaving 12 bases between them. The germline V gene yields MGHRA for CDR1 and YSYEKL for CDR2. There are 15 amino acids in the CDR3, from cysteine to phenylalanine inclusive. The entry retains the CDR3 DNA only, 45 bases that are in frame from base 1. This sample is drawn from a study of T cell responses to AZD1222 COVID-19 vaccine (dated by TCRdb to 2020 to 2022). For context, the study as a whole: AZD1222 recipients whose second dose came at about 4 weeks and those whose second dose came at about 12 weeks were combined into one group, since spike-specific TCR depth and breadth did not differ between the two schedules. A total of over 230 trial participants underwent TCR sequencing, of whom nearly 210 had received two doses of AZD1222 and around 25 had received two doses of the MenACWY control vaccine. Trial participants were enrolled by age into subgroups of 18-55, 56-69 and 70-plus years, and around 140, 26 and 57 TCR-sequenced participants, respectively, were included in these subgroups. Broad study findings and their caveats: Nearly half of unique spike-specific TCRs reportedly recognized epitopes outside regions mutated in the B.1.351 and B.1.1.7 variants. In the small 56-69-year group, the increase in depth fell short of significance, most likely because of low power. Participants were mostly white British, with more females than males. The authors suggested clonal diversity may have been underestimated. Only five or six AZD1222 recipients were SARS-CoV-2 seropositive at baseline, limiting conclusions about previously exposed vaccinees. The vaccine-associated CD4 TCRs covered the entire spike protein, and the dominant responses fell in regions 160-218 and 743-854. Because no samples from the day 14 peak response were available, repertoires could be characterized only after the peak T cell response. After two AZD1222 doses, spike-specific TCR breadth and depth were significantly higher than at day 0 and than in MenACWY recipients.

According to the study, the label for this sample's time point signals: baseline before first vaccination. Vaccinee samples were obtained from the UK trials COV001 and COV002, which included a single-blind randomized controlled phase 2/3 trial of AZD1222 (ChAdOx1 nCoV-19) in healthy adults. For TCRbeta chain sequencing, PBMC samples from trial participants were taken at day 0 and at day 28 after the second dose. The CDR3 regions of human TCRbeta chains were analyzed by immunosequencing. The published analysis was carried out like this. Repertoire TCRs were checked for matches against a reference library of SARS-CoV-2-specific TCRs that had been generated using the MIRA antigen-specificity platform. Breadth was defined as the fraction of unique TCRs that were SARS-CoV-2-associated, and depth was defined as the fraction of total T cells that were SARS-CoV-2-associated. Each spike-specific TCR was assigned to its reactive spike region and to a CD4 or CD8 class using the MIRA data. Log10-transformed breadth and depth values were compared by one-way ANOVA with Sidak's multiple comparisons tests. This is the immuneACCESS table as TCRdb keeps it, with only in-frame sequences that have V and J called. A part of the clones is gone; compared with another copy, unresolved V genes explain less than half, and the rest is unexplained. The V and J calls and the clone size are those of that table, but D and trimming were determined from the DNA. For this sample there are 130,000 or so clones; approximately 94% appear just once. The top ten clonotypes cover approximately 3.3% of the sample.

The source is an adult in good health. The sample in question was peripheral blood, obtained on day 0 of AZD1222 vaccination. Recombination connected TRBV4-1 to TRBJ2-7; the D gene is not confidently resolved. The bases are TGCGCCAGCAGCCAAGTCGCCAGGCAAGCCTACGAGCAGTACTTC. Protein translation: CASSQVARQAYEQYF.